This T cell receptor beta chain was sequenced for a study of OX40 agonist ivuxolimab in advanced cancers. Study overall: Dose-escalation patients had hepatocellular carcinoma, melanoma, renal cell or head and neck cancer.

This clone appeared once. Its antigen is unknown. The CDR3 loop spans 16 amino acids. Trimming removed 4 bases from V and 3 bases from J; junction bases left unmatched: 5. Germline-derived CDR1 and CDR2 are MDHEN and SYDVKM. Findings of the study overall: At doses 0.1 to 3.0 mg/kg, CD4+ and CD8+ clones expanded.

TCRdb's copy holds only in-frame clones and misses some; the assay was immunoSEQ multiplex PCR. The repertoire has 57,000 or so clones, 80% to 90% of them found once; the top ten carry roughly 4.5%. The sequence was collected from an adult with an advanced solid tumor such as melanoma, head and neck, liver or kidney cancer. The genes are TRBV28 and TRBJ2-5; 13 bases map to TRBD2. The specimen was CD4+ or CD8+ T cells sorted from blood, collected in a trial of the OX40 agonist ivuxolimab. The CDR3 region has the DNA TGTGCCAGCAGTTCCGGGACTAGCGGGATCGAAGAGACCCAGTACTTC. It is translated as CASSSGTSGIEETQYF.